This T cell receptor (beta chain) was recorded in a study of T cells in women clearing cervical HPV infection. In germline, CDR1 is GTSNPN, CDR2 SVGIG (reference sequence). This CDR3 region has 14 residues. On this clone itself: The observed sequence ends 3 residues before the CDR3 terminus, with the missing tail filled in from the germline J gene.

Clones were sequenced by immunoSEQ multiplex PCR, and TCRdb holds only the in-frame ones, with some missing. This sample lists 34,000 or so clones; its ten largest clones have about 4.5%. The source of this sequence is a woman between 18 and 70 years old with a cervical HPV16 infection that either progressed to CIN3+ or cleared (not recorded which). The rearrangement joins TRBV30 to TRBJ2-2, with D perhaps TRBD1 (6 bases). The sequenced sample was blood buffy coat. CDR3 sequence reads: CACLPGHYDEKLFF. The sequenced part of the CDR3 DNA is TGTGCCTGCCTTCCGGGACATTACGACGAAAAG. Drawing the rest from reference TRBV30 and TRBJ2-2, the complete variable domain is SQTIHQWPATLVQPVGSPLSLECTVEGTSNPNLYWYRQAAGRGLQLLFYSVGIGQISSEVPQNLSASRPQDRQFILSSKKLLLSDSGFYLCACLPGHYDEKLFFGEGSRLTVL.